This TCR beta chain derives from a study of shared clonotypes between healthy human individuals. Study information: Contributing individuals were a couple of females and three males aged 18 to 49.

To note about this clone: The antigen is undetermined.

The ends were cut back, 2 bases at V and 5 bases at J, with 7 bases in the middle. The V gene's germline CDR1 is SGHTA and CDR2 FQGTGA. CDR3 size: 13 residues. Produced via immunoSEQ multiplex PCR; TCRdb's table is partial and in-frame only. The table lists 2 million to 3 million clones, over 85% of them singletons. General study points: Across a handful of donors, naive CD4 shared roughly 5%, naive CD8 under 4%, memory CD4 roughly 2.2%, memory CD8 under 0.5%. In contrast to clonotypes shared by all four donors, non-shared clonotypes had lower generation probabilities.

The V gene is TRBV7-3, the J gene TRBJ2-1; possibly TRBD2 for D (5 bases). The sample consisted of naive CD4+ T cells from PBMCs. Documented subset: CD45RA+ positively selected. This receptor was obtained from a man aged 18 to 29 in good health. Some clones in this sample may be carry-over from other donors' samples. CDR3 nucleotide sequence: TGTGCCAGCAGCTTAGAGGGCAACAATGAGCAGTTCTTC. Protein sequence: CASSLEGNNEQFF.